This T cell receptor (beta chain) was profiled in a study of cytomegalovirus exposure and HLA in healthy donors. Researchers ran the PCR with 60 Vbeta and 13 Jbeta primers. Profiled with immunoSEQ multiplex PCR; TCRdb holds only in-frame clones, not every one. The top ten clones hold about 7% of a sample with about 100,000 clones, 60% to 85% of them seen once. Comment on this clone: The sample holds other DNA sequences that translate to the same CDR3.

The V and J ends lost 0 bases and 4 bases respectively, with 10 bases between them. The germline gives CDR1 LNHNV, CDR2 YYDKDF (reference sequence). CDR3 length equals 15 residues. V and J are TRBV15 and TRBJ1-5; D unclear. This sequence originates from a man aged 45-65 years in good health and CMV-seropositive. Sample: PBMCs. CDR3 region: CATSRDPGGNQPQHF. In DNA, the CDR3 is TGTGCCACCAGCAGAGATCCTGGCGGGAATCAGCCCCAGCATTTT.